This section outlines one T cell receptor (beta chain) sequence together with its context. This specimen belongs to a study of blood T cell repertoires in COVID-19. The data were produced by immunoSEQ multiplex PCR, yet TCRdb's version contains in-frame clones alone and is incomplete. The table shows more than 250,000 clones, with about four fifths occurring only once. Germline V gene sequence: CDR1 MNHEY, CDR2 SMNVEV (reference sequence). Trimming took 5 bases from V and 0 from J, leaving 26 bases between them. The CDR3 length is 20 residues. This chain links TRBV27 with TRBJ1-5; a possible D gene is TRBD1 (5 bases). This clonotype was sampled from a man between 40 and 49 years old who had been exposed to COVID-19. Sequenced: PBMCs or T cells enriched from blood (not recorded which). The CDR3 sequence: CASSPRTFPQNLYSNQPQHF. The CDR3 DNA reads TGTGCCAGCAGTCCCCGGACATTCCCCCAAAACTTATATAGCAATCAGCCCCAGCATTTT.